This entry concerns a single TCR beta chain. Its cognate antigen is unknown. The data are from a study of Ad26.COV2.S vaccination and SARS-CoV-2 variants. Study conclusions and caveats: Using TCR breadth and depth analyses may have led to underestimated total T cell responses.

Described treatment: around 19 received Ad26.COV2.S at low or high dose, single or two shots; roughly five received placebo; per-sample allocation not given. Following the first vaccine or placebo injection, samples were taken on day 63. Germline CDR1 and CDR2: SQVTM and ANQGSEA. The CDR3 is made up of 11 amino acids. V was pared by 6 bases and J by 4 bases, with 3 bases of the junction left unmatched. Measured with immunoSEQ multiplex PCR; TCRdb has only the in-frame clones, and not every one. The sample shows about 350,000 clones, roughly 81% of them seen only once. This clonotype was sampled from a person aged 18 to 65 who received the Ad26.COV2.S COVID-19 vaccine or a placebo. The input for sequencing was peripheral blood, taken in a trial of Ad26.COV2.S vaccine versus placebo. This rearrangement joins TRBV29-1 to TRBJ2-7; 7 nucleotides agree with TRBD2. As DNA, the CDR3 is TGCAGCGTAAGGGAGGGATACGAGCAGTACTTC. Its translation is CSVREGYEQYF.